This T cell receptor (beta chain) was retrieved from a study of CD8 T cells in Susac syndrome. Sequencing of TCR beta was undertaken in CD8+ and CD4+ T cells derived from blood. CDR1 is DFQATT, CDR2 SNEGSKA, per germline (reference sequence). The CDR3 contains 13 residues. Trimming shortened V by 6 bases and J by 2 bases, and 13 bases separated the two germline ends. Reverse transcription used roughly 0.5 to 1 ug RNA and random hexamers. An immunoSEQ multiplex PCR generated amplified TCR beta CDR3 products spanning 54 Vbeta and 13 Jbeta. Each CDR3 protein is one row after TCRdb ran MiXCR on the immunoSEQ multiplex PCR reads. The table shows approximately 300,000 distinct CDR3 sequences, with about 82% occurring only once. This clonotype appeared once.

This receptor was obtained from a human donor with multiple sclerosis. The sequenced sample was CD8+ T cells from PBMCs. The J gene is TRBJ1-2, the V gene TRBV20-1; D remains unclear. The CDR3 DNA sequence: TGCAGTGCGAGCGGCAGACGGAACTATGGCTACACCTTC. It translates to CSASGRRNYGYTF.